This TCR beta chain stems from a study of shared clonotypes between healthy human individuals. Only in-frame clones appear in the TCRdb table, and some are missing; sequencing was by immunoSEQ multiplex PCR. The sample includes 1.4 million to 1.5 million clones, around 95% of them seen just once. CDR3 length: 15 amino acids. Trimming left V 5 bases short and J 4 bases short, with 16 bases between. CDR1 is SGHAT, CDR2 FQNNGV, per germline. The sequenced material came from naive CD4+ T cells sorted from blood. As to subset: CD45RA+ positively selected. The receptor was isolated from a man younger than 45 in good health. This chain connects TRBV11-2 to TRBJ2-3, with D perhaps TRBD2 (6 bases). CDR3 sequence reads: CASSAGTIRADTQYF. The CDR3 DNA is TGTGCCAGCAGCGCGGGGACGATCAGGGCAGATACGCAGTATTTT.